These 10 T cell receptor beta chains were all obtained from the same sample, sequenced in a study of shared T cell receptors in the human thymus. Clones were read by immunoSEQ multiplex PCR, and TCRdb kept only the in-frame ones, dropping some. The table has some 720,000 clones, approximately 87% seen once. This same sample was also part of a study on human thymus T cells.

Specimen: thymocytes. These receptor sequences come from a boy under two years old with a congenital heart defect.

The chain employs TRBV10-3 and TRBJ2-2; weak D call: TRBD2 (6 bases). Deletions cut 4 bases from V and 8 bases from J, with 14 bases between. Germline CDR1 and CDR2: ENHRY and SYGVKD. This CDR3 has 14 residues. The CDR3 protein is CAISVVLAQGELFF. The CDR3 coding sequence is TGTGCCATCAGTGTGGTACTAGCCCAGGGGGAGCTGTTTTTT.

The V call is TRBV12-2, the J call TRBJ2-1; TRBD1, the table's D call, lacks a check against the DNA. TRBV12-2 is recorded as a pseudogene. This CDR3 contains 13 residues. This chain's CDR3 is CASRQCSYNEQFF. The CDR3, as DNA: TGTGCAAGTCGCCAGTGCTCCTACAATGAGCAGTTCTTC.

The CDR3 coding sequence is TGTGCCAGCAGCCCGGAGACAGTAGGCTACACCTTC. Translated, it gives CASSPETVGYTF. V and J are TRBV7-9 and TRBJ1-2; maybe TRBD1 (5 bases). The CDR3 contains 12 residues. With 5 bases removed from V and 8 bases from J, the gap between germline ends came to 12 bases. Germline assignment: CDR1 SEHNR and CDR2 FQNEAQ (reference sequence).

The chain joins TRBV6-4 to TRBJ2-3, with D maybe TRBD1 (6 bases). V lost 4 bases and J 4 bases, leaving 9 bases between the germline ends. The CDR3 consists of 13 residues. Germline V lookup: CDR1 MRHNA, CDR2 SNTAGT. CDR3 nucleotides: TGTGCCAGCAGTGGGCAGGGGTCAGATACGCAGTATTTT. Its translation: CASSGQGSDTQYF.

This clone was counted between two and nine times. The rearrangement links TRBV4-1 to TRBJ2-1, with D possibly being TRBD2 (5 bases). Germline CDR1 reads MGHRA; CDR2 reads YSYEKL. The CDR3 is 18 amino acids. V dropped 0 bases and J dropped 7 bases, with 22 bases sitting between them. The CDR3 here is CASSQDLPRTLSENEQFF. The CDR3 DNA is TGCGCCAGCAGCCAAGATCTTCCGCGGACTCTATCCGAGAATGAGCAGTTCTTC.

The V call is TRBV5-5, the J call TRBJ2-6; D is perhaps TRBD2 (6 bases). The length of the CDR3 is 18 residues. Germline V gives CDR1 SGHKS, CDR2 YYEKEE (reference sequence). Trimming removed 4 bases from V and 0 bases from J, with 17 bases in between. The CDR3, as DNA: TGTGCCAGCAGCGGAGGGGCAGCGCCTCGCTCTGGGGCCAACGTCCTGACTTTC. Translation: CASSGGAAPRSGANVLTF.

This clone has only one observation. The J gene is TRBJ2-6, the V gene TRBV19, with TRBD2 matching 9 bases. The CDR3 loop spans 17 amino acids. Trimming took 7 bases from V and 0 from J; bases not matched to a gene: 7. The germline V gene has CDR1 LNHDA and CDR2 SQIVND (reference sequence). CDR3 coding DNA: TGTGCCAGTAATGCGGGAGGGCAGGTCTCTGGGGCCAACGTCCTGACTTTC. This sequence encodes CASNAGGQVSGANVLTF.

The chain couples TRBV27 to TRBJ2-7, with TRBD2 as a possible D gene (6 bases). The CDR3 is 15 residues long. The V end lost 0 bases, the J end lost 4 bases, and 13 bases lay between the germline ends. CDR1 is MNHEY, CDR2 SMNVEV, per germline (reference sequence). CDR3 sequence reads: CASSLSGGMGYEQYF. CDR3 nucleotides: TGTGCCAGCAGTTTATCCGGGGGAATGGGGTACGAGCAGTACTTC.

The V call is TRBV21-1, the J call TRBJ1-1; TRBD1, the table's D call, was not compared with the DNA. TRBV21-1 is termed a pseudogene. This CDR3 contains 15 residues. CDR3: CASSKVDRLNTEAFF. In nucleotides, the CDR3 is TGTGCCAGCAGCAAAGTGGACAGATTGAACACTGAAGCTTTCTTT.

This clone came up once. The chain uses TRBV5-6 and TRBJ2-4; 14 bases are shared with TRBD2. The junction had 7 bases not matched to a gene; V was cut back by 4 bases and J by 4 bases. The CDR3 has 17 amino acids. CDR1 SGHDT and CDR2 YYEEEE come from the germline V gene. The CDR3 here is CASSVKTSGREKNIQYF. The DNA for the CDR3 is TGTGCCAGCAGCGTTAAGACTAGCGGGAGGGAAAAAAACATTCAGTACTTC.